The T cell receptor (beta chain) described here comes from a study of identical twins. General study results and limits: For cord blood, abundant beta clonotypes had fewer insertions, unlike memory repertoires, which showed none. Zero-insertion results could be subject to partial confounding by invariant MAIT and iNKT cells. There was more out-of-frame TCR alpha sharing in monozygotic twins than models estimated. An excess of low generation probability was shown by twin-shared out-of-frame alpha sequences.

One entry per CDR3 protein, called by TCRdb with MiXCR from the 5' RACE reads. The sample holds about 690,000 distinct CDR3 sequences, roughly 6% seen once. This clonotype was detected ten times or more. The antigen is unknown. Specimen: naive T cells sorted from blood. The TCR was taken from a man aged 18 to 29 in good health.

The CDR3 region has the DNA TGTGCCAGCAGCCCCACGGGTGGCAGGTTTTACGAGCAGTACTTC. Protein product: CASSPTGGRFYEQYF. The chain has TRBV7-3 and TRBJ2-7, with D hard to call. Trimming took off 5 bases at V and 4 bases at J, with 18 bases between the two ends. In germline, CDR1 is SGHTA, CDR2 FQGTGA. The CDR3 contains 15 residues.